Below are 5 T cell receptor beta chains sequenced from a single sample in a study of T-cell reconstitution after alpha-beta-depleted transplantation in children. The library targeted TCRbeta and was prepared with unique molecular identifiers. TCRdb fed the PCR reads into MiXCR, producing one record per CDR3 protein. The sample gives 100,000 or so distinct CDR3 sequences, 23% of which show up once; about a fifth is in the top ten. Sequenced material: PBMCs, taken before TCRalphabeta/CD19-depleted stem cell transplant. Every receptor here comes from a boy aged 2 to 9 with acute lymphoblastic leukemia, due to receive a stem cell transplant.

Note on this clonotype: One end of the junction is discordant with germline, which a read error may explain. The chain links TRBV7-8 to TRBJ2-1; possible D gene TRBD1, 6 bases. Germline values: CDR1 SGHVS, CDR2 FQNEAQ. The CDR3 runs 14 residues. The CDR3 spells CASSTGSSYNEQSF. In DNA, the CDR3 is TGTGCCAGCAGCACAGGGAGCTCCTACAATGAGCAGTCCTTC.

The V gene is TRBV6-4, the J gene TRBJ2-2, with 10 bases identical to TRBD2. V shed 4 bases, J shed 4 bases, and the junction held 0 bases outside the gene matches. This CDR3 spans 14 amino acids. Germline V gene lookup returns CDR1 MRHNA and CDR2 SNTAGT. The CDR3 sequence is CASSASGSTGELFF. For the CDR3, the DNA is TGTGCCAGCAGTGCTAGCGGGAGCACCGGGGAGCTGTTTTTT.

To note about this clonotype: Since a much larger clone is just one base distant, this may be a read error. CDR3 in DNA: TGTGCCAGCAGCTGTGAGAATACGCAGTATTTT. Translating it yields CASSCENTQYF. The chain carries TRBV7-9 and TRBJ2-3; D uncertain. CDR3 length: 11 residues. Trimming stripped 4 bases from V and 7 bases from J, with 6 bases between. CDR1 SEHNR and CDR2 FQNEAQ come from the germline V gene (reference sequence).

V is TRBV20-1 and J is TRBJ2-2; TRBD1 is a possible D gene (6 bases). Germline V gene sequence: CDR1 DFQATT, CDR2 SNEGSKA (reference sequence). CDR3 length: 12 residues. V gave up 5 bases and J gave up 5 bases, with 9 bases separating them. DNA of the CDR3: TGCAGTGCTTATACAGGGACCGGGGAGCTGTTTTTT. This codes for CSAYTGTGELFF.

This clonotype was observed at least ten times. The rearrangement links TRBV24-1 to TRBJ2-3; D possibly corresponds to TRBD1 (6 bases). The germline V gene has CDR1 KGHDR and CDR2 SFDVKD. This CDR3 has 16 amino acids. Trimming left V 3 bases short and J 1 base short, with 13 bases between. In DNA form, the CDR3 reads TGTGCCACCAGTGATGATGACAGGTCTCGCACAGATACGCAGTATTTT. It specifies CATSDDDRSRTDTQYF.